A selection of T cell receptor beta chains follows, all from one sample in a study of blood T cells in healthy people across ages. TCRdb re-called the 5' RACE reads through MiXCR, storing one row per CDR3 protein. The data contain about 640,000 distinct CDR3 sequences, around 54% of them singletons. The sequencing sample was made of blood. These receptors all stem from a man between 60 and 70 years old in good health. Each CDR3 is given with its conserved first and last residue. D genes are given only for firm matches. Not every row has a clone size; where given, it reads once, few, many or a size class.

>TRBV20-1|TRBD1|TRBJ2-3|NA
TGCAGTGGTGAGGGAGGACAGGGTGGTTCAGATATGCAGTATTTT
CSGEGGQGGSDMQYF
>TRBV10-3|TRBD1|TRBJ2-6|NA
TGTGCCATCAGTAGACAGGGGATAGGAACTGGGGCCAACGTCCTGACTTTC
CAISRQGIGTGANVLTF
>TRBV4-1|NA|TRBJ2-2|NA
TGCGCCAGCAGCAGGAGTCCCGGGGAGCTGTTTTTT
CASSRSPGELFF
>TRBV6-6|TRBD1|TRBJ1-2|NA
TGTGCCAGCAGGGGACAGGGCCGCCGGGATGGCTACACCTTC
CASRGQGRRDGYTF
>TRBV6-6|TRBD1|TRBJ1-2|NA
TGTGCCAGCCTTGGGGCTCACAGGGGGGATTACACCTTC
CASLGAHRGDYTF
>TRBV6-1|NA|TRBJ2-5|NA
TGTGCCAGCAAGTACAGACCAGGGGGGGAGACCCAGTACTTC
CASKYRPGGETQYF
>TRBV28|NA|TRBJ1-2|NA
TGTGCCAGCAGACCTCAAGATGGCTACACCTTC
CASRPQDGYTF
>TRBV6-5|NA|TRBJ2-1|NA
TGTGCCACCCAAACGCCCTACAATGAGCAGTTCTTC
CATQTPYNEQFF
>TRBV6-1|TRBD1|TRBJ2-1|NA
TGTGCCAGCAGTGAACGGACAGGGGCCTACAATGAGCAGTTCTTC
CASSERTGAYNEQFF
>TRBV18|NA|TRBJ1-2|NA
TGTGCCAGCTCACCACCGTCGGCCGACGGGGGCTACACCTTC
CASSPPSADGGYTF
>TRBV11-2|TRBD1|TRBJ2-7|NA
TGTGCCAGCAGCCCGAGACAGGGGACGATTTACGAGCAGTACTTC
CASSPRQGTIYEQYF
>TRBV10-3|NA|TRBJ2-7|NA
TGTGCCATCAGCCGGGACTCACTCTACGAGCAGAACTTC
CAISRDSLYEQNF
>TRBV6-6|NA|TRBJ2-7|NA
TGTGCCAGCAGGGAGGGACTCAGCTACGAGCAGTACTTC
CASREGLSYEQYF
>TRBV5-1|NA|TRBJ2-1|NA
TGCGCCAGCAGCTTGGATGCGGGCAGCTCCTACAATGAGCAGTTCTTC
CASSLDAGSSYNEQFF
>TRBV20-1|TRBD2|TRBJ2-3|NA
TGCAGTGCTAGGGGGGTTAGCGGGGGTCTCACAGATACGCAGTATTTT
CSARGVSGGLTDTQYF
>TRBV15|TRBD1|TRBJ2-4|NA
TGTGCCACCAGTAGAGAAGGTGGCACAGGGGGCGAAGAGCAGTACTTC
CATSREGGTGGEEQYF
>TRBV6-6|NA|TRBJ1-5|NA
TGTGCCAGCAGTTCCCGACAGCCTAGCAATCAGCCCCAGCATTTT
CASSSRQPSNQPQHF
>TRBV29-1|NA|TRBJ2-5|NA
TGCAGCGTGTGGCCTCGGGGGCAAGAGACCCAGTACTTC
CSVWPRGQETQYF
>TRBV4-1|NA|TRBJ1-2|NA
TGCGCCAGCAGCCAAGAGACAGGATACTATGGCTACACCTTC
CASSQETGYYGYTF
>TRBV20-1|TRBD2|TRBJ2-3|NA
TGCAGTGCTAGTTTAACTAGCGGGTCGGATACGCAGTATTTT
CSASLTSGSDTQYF
>TRBV2|TRBD1|TRBJ2-3|NA
TGTGCCAGCAGTGAAGCGGGGACAGGGGGCGCCGGCACAGATACGCAGTATTTT
CASSEAGTGGAGTDTQYF
>TRBV27|NA|TRBJ2-7|NA
TGTGCCAGCAGTTTATCGGCTGGGGGTCCGGAGCCGTACTTC
CASSLSAGGPEPYF
>TRBV9|TRBD1|TRBJ2-5|NA
TGTGCCAGCAGCGTCCGGCCCGGGACAGGGGATGTCGGGGAGACCCAGTACTTC
CASSVRPGTGDVGETQYF
>TRBV5-1|TRBD1|TRBJ2-7|NA
TGCGCCAGCAGCCCGCCCGACAGGGAGTGGTACGAGCAGTACTTC
CASSPPDREWYEQYF
>TRBV5-1|TRBD2|TRBJ2-3|NA
TGCGCCAGCAGTACCGATAGCGGGGGGGACACAGATACGCAGTATTTT
CASSTDSGGDTDTQYF
>TRBV5-1|TRBD2|TRBJ2-3|NA
TGCGCCAGCAGCTTGGCCAGACTAGCGGGGGAAGGTACGCAGTATTTT
CASSLARLAGEGTQYF
>TRBV20-1|TRBD2|TRBJ2-1|few
TGCAGTGCTCGGACTAGCGGGGGGGCCTACAATGAGCAGTTCTTC
CSARTSGGAYNEQFF
>TRBV5-1|TRBD1|TRBJ2-1|NA
TGCGCCAGCAGCTCCTCGGGACAGGGGAGGAATGAGCAGTTCTTC
CASSSSGQGRNEQFF
>TRBV9|NA|TRBJ2-7|NA
TGTGCCAGCAGCCCTAGGGAGAACTCCTACGAGCAGTACTTC
CASSPRENSYEQYF
>TRBV3-1|NA|TRBJ1-6|NA
TGTGCCAGCAGCCAGGCCGGCAATTCGCCCCCCCACTTT
CASSQAGNSPPHF
>TRBV10-3|TRBD1|TRBJ2-5|NA
TGTGCCATCAGCAAAGGGACAGGGGGAGAGACCCAGTACTTC
CAISKGTGGETQYF
>TRBV20-1|NA|TRBJ2-7|many
TGCAGTGCTGCAGGCTCCTACGAGCAGTACTTC
CSAAGSYEQYF
>TRBV7-9|NA|TRBJ1-1|NA
TGTGCCAGTAGCCCGCAACAGGGATACACTGAAGCTTTCTTT
CASSPQQGYTEAFF
>TRBV5-4|NA|TRBJ2-7|once
TGTGCCAGCAGCCCCGACATCAGCAGTTCCTACGAGCAGTACTTC
CASSPDISSSYEQYF
>TRBV5-5|NA|TRBJ2-7|NA
TGTGCCAGCAGCGGTGGGACATTCTACGAGCAGTACTTC
CASSGGTFYEQYF
>TRBV4-1|NA|TRBJ2-1|NA
TGCGCCAGCAGCCCCAGCTCACAGTTGAGCTCCTACAATGAGCAGTTCTTC
CASSPSSQLSSYNEQFF
>TRBV11-2|TRBD2|TRBJ2-1|NA
TGTGCCAGCAGCTTAGCCAGCGGGGGGGGTTACAATGAGCAGTTCTTC
CASSLASGGGYNEQFF
>TRBV7-2|NA|TRBJ2-1|NA
TGTGCCAGCAGCTCGCTTTACACTGAGCAGTTCTTC
CASSSLYTEQFF
>TRBV6-5|TRBD2|TRBJ2-7|NA
TGTGCCAGCAGTTACGGGTCGGTCGGGCGGGGGACCTACGAGCAGTACTTC
CASSYGSVGRGTYEQYF
>TRBV6-4|NA|TRBJ2-1|few
TGTGCCAGCAGAGCCGAGGCCTTCGGCAATGAGCAGTTCTTC
CASRAEAFGNEQFF
>TRBV29-1|NA|TRBJ1-2|few
TGCAGCGCCGCAGGGTCCTCTAACTATGGCTACACCTTC
CSAAGSSNYGYTF
>TRBV24-1|NA|TRBJ2-3|NA
TGTGCCACCAGTGATTCCGCAGGGACGGCAGATACGCAGTATTTT
CATSDSAGTADTQYF
>TRBV29-1|TRBD1|TRBJ2-1|NA
TGCAGCGTTGGGACAGGGAGTGAGCAGTTCTTC
CSVGTGSEQFF
>TRBV7-2|NA|TRBJ2-7|NA
TGTGCCAGCAGCTTAGGAGGGGGCAGGGGGACTAGCGAGCAGTACTTC
CASSLGGGRGTSEQYF
>TRBV28|NA|TRBJ1-4|NA
TGTGCCAGCAGTTCCGGGACTATCTTGGCTAATGAAAAACTGTTTTTT
CASSSGTILANEKLFF
>TRBV6-6|NA|TRBJ1-6|NA
TGTGCCAGCGGAACCCGGGGGAGCTCCTATAATTCACCCCTCCACTTT
CASGTRGSSYNSPLHF
>TRBV5-1|NA|TRBJ2-7|few
TGCGCCAGCAGCCCGCAGACGTCCTACGAGCAGTACTTC
CASSPQTSYEQYF
>TRBV28|NA|TRBJ1-2|NA
TGTGCCAGCAGGAGGGACGGAGGCTATGGCTACACCTTC
CASRRDGGYGYTF
>TRBV3-1|TRBD1|TRBJ1-4|NA
TGTGCCAGCAGCCAAGGGAGGGGGCGCAGTAATGAAAAACTGTTTTTT
CASSQGRGRSNEKLFF